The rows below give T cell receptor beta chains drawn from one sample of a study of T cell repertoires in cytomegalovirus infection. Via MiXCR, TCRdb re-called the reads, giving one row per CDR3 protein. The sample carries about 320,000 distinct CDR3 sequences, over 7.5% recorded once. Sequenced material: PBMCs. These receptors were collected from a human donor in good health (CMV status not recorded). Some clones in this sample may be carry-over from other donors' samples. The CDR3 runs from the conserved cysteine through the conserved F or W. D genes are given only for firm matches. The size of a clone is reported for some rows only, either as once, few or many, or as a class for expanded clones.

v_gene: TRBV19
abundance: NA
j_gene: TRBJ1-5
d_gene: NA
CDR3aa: CASRPPGAQGPQHF
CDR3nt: TGTGCCAGTAGGCCACCGGGAGCGCAAGGGCCCCAGCATTTT

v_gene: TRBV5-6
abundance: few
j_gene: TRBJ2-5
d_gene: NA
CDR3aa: CASSLGQPQYF
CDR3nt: TGTGCCAGCAGCTTAGGACAGCCCCAGTACTTC

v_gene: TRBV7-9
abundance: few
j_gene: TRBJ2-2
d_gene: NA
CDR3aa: CASSPPTGADTGELFF
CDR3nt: TGTGCCAGCAGCCCCCCGACAGGTGCCGACACCGGGGAGCTGTTTTTT

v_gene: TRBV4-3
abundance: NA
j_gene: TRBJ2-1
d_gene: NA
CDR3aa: CASSQDLDWDEQFF
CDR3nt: TGCGCCAGCAGCCAAGATCTTGATTGGGATGAGCAGTTCTTC

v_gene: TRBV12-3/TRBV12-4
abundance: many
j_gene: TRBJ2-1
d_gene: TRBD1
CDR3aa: CASSSGTGLYNEQFF
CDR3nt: TGTGCCAGCAGCTCCGGGACAGGTCTATACAATGAGCAGTTCTTC

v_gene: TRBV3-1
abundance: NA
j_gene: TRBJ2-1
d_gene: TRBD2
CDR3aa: CASSQGSGTYNEQFF
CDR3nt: TGTGCCAGCAGCCAAGGTAGCGGGACGTACAATGAGCAGTTCTTC

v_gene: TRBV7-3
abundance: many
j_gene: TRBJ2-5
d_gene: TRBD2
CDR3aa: CASSLTAGPGGTQYF
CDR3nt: TGTGCCAGCAGCTTAACAGCGGGGCCGGGAGGGACCCAGTACTTC

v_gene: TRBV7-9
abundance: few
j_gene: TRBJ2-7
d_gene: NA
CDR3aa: CASSYSLSYEQYF
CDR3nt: TGTGCCAGCAGCTATTCCCTTTCCTACGAGCAGTACTTC

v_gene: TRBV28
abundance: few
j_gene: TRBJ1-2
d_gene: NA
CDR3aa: CASSLFLGGYTF
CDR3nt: TGTGCCAGCAGTTTATTCCTGGGTGGCTACACCTTC

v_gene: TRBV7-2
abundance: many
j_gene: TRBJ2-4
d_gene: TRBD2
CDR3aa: CASSFDDPGTSGAIKNIQYF
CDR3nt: TGTGCCAGCAGCTTCGACGACCCCGGGACTAGCGGGGCTATTAAAAACATTCAGTACTTC

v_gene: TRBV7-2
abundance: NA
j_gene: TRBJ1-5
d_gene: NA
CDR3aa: CASSLTQLNQPQHF
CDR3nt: TGTGCCAGCAGCTTAACACAACTCAATCAGCCCCAGCATTTT

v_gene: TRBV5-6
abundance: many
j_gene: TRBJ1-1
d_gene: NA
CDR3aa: CASSREGFGNAEAFF
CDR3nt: TGTGCCAGCAGCCGCGAGGGGTTTGGTAACGCTGAAGCTTTCTTT

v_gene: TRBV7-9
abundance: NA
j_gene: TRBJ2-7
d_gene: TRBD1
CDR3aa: CASSMGQAPFEQYF
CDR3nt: TGTGCCAGCAGCATGGGACAGGCCCCGTTCGAGCAGTACTTC

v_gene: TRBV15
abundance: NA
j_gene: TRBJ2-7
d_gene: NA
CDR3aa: CATSRDHTSPLEQYF
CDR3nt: TGTGCCACCAGCAGAGATCACACTTCACCCCTGGAGCAGTACTTC

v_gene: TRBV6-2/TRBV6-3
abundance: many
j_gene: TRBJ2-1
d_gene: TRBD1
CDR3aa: CASSPGTGREQFF
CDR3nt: TGTGCCAGCAGCCCCGGGACAGGGCGTGAGCAGTTCTTC

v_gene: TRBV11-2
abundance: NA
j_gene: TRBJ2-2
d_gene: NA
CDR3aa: CASSPRTFSGGELFF
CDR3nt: TGTGCCAGCAGCCCACGGACATTCTCCGGGGGGGAGCTGTTTTTT

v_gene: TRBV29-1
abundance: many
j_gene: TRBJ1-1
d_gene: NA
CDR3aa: CSVEDPGTEAFF
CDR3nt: TGCAGCGTTGAAGATCCGGGGACTGAAGCTTTCTTT

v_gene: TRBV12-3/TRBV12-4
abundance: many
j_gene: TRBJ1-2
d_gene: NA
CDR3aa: CASSLSGNYGYTF
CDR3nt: TGTGCCAGCAGTTTATCGGGGAACTATGGCTACACCTTC

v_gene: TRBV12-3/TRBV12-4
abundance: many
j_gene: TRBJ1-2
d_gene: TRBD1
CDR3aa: CASSFQGDYGYTF
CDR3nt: TGTGCCAGCAGTTTTCAGGGGGACTATGGCTACACCTTC

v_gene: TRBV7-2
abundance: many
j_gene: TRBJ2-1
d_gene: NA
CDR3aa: CASSSHILSQQFF
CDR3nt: TGTGCCAGCAGCTCCCACATTCTTAGTCAGCAGTTCTTC

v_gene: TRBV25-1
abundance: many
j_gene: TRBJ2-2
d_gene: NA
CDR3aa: CASSEGTNRGTGELFF
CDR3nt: TGTGCCAGCAGTGAAGGAACCAATAGAGGGACCGGGGAGCTGTTTTTT

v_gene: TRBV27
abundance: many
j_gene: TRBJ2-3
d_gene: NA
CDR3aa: CASSLSAAQDTQYF
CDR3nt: TGTGCCAGCAGTTTATCGGCTGCGCAAGATACGCAGTATTTT

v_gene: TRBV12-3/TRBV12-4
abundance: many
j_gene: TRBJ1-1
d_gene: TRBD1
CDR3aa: CASTSTGGRSAFF
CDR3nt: TGTGCCAGCACTTCGACAGGGGGCCGCTCGGCTTTCTTT